This T cell receptor beta chain comes out of a study of regulatory T cells in long-lasting Graves disease. The authors built TCR beta libraries using iRepertoire HTBI primers and Arm-PCR of CDR3 regions. Each CDR3 protein is one row after TCRdb ran MiXCR on the multiplex PCR reads. The sample holds more than 450,000 distinct CDR3 sequences, around 15% seen once. Time point specified: newly diagnosed GD, antithyroid drugs for less than 3 months. PBMCs provided the RNA from which the TCR library was made. Trimming shortened V by 1 base and J by 10 bases, and 6 bases separated the two germline ends. The CDR3 sequence is 11 residues long. CDR1 is SGHRS and CDR2 is YFSETQ in the germline V gene. The sample was also reused in another study, on T cells in Graves' hyperthyroidism and ophthalmopathy. That paper notes: An initial round of RT-PCR targeting the TCR CDR3 relied on the HTBI primer set. Blood also carried most thyroid clonotypes expanded above 0.001. Ophthalmopathy cases were set apart from stable hyperthyroidism by a 13 V-J model.

The rearrangement uses TRBV5-1 and TRBJ2-1; D may correspond to TRBD1 or TRBD2 (5 bases each). The source was peripheral blood mononuclear cells (PBMCs), collected at new diagnosis, from a patient treated with antithyroid drugs. The TCR was taken from a man between 40 and 49 years old with Graves disease. The CDR3 loop reads CASSLWDEQFF. Here the CDR3 DNA reads TGCGCCAGCAGCTTGTGGGACGAGCAGTTCTTC.